This T cell receptor beta chain was captured by sequencing in a study of blood T cell repertoires in COVID-19. For the study at large: Acute-phase and convalescent COVID-19 samples originated in the United States, Italy and Spain. T cells, B-cell-depleted T cells, or PBMCs provided the cDNA or gDNA that served as material.

V gave up 3 bases and J gave up 11 bases, with 13 bases separating them. This CDR3 spans 12 amino acids. Germline lookup yields CDR1 MNHNS and CDR2 SASEGT. Study processing details: Estimates of nucleated cell counts were drawn from the amplification of reference gene primers. Sequencing was performed with immunoSEQ multiplex PCR; in TCRdb, only in-frame clones are kept and a portion is missing. V, J and clone size reflect that table, while D and trimming were determined from the DNA. The sample lists tens of thousands of clones, 91% occurring once. This receptor was taken from a man between 45 and 60 years old with active COVID-19. This chain connects TRBV6-1 to TRBJ1-1; D not resolved. The source material was peripheral blood. CDR3 sequence: CASSESGVLAFF. The CDR3 bases are TGTGCCAGCAGTGAGTCAGGTGTCTTGGCTTTCTTT.